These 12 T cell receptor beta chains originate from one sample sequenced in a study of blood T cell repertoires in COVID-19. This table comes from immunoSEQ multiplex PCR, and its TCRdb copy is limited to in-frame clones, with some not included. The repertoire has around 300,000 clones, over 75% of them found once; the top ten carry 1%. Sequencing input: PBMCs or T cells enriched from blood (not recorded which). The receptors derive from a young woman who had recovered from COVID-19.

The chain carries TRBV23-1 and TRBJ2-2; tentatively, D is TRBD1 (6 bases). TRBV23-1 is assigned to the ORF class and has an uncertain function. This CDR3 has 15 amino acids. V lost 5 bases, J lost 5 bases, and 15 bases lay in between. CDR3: CASSFRTEVTGELFF. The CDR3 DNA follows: TGCGCCAGCAGTTTCAGGACAGAGGTGACCGGGGAGCTGTTTTTT.

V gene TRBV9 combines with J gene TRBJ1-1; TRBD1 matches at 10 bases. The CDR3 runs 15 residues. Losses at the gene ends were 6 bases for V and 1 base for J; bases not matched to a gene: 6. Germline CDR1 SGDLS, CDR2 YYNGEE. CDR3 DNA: TGTGCCAGCAATCGACAGGGGGCAGGGAACACTGAAGCTTTCTTT. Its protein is CASNRQGAGNTEAFF.

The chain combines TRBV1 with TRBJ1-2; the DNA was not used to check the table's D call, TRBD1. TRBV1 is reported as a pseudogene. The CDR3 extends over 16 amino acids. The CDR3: CTSSQGRQGANYGYTF. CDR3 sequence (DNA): TGCACCAGCAGCCAAGGGAGGCAGGGGGCTAACTATGGCTACACCTTC.

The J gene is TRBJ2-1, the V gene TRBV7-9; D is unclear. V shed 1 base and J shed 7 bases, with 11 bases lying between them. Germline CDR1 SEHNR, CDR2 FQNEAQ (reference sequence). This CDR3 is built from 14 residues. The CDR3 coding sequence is TGTGCCAGCAGCTTAGTGGCTAGTCGAAATGAGCAGTTCTTC. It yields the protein CASSLVASRNEQFF.

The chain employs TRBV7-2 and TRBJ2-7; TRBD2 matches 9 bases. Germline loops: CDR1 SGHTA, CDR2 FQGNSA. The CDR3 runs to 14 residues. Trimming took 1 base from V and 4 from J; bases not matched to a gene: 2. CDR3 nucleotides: TGTGCCAGCAGCTTAGAGGGACTAGCTTACGAGCAGTACTTC. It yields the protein CASSLEGLAYEQYF.

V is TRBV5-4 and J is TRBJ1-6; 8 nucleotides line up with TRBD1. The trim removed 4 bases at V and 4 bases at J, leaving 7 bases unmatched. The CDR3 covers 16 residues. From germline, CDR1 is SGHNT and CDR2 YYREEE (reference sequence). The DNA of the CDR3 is TGTGCCAGCAGCCCCATGACAGGGGCATATAATTCACCCCTCCACTTT. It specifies CASSPMTGAYNSPLHF.

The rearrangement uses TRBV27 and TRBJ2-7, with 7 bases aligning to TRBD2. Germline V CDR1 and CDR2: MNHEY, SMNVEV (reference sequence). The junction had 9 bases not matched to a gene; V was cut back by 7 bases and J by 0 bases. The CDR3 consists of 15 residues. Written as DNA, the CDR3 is TGTGCCAGCACCGCTGGGGGGGGACTCTCCTACGAGCAGTACTTC. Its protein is CASTAGGGLSYEQYF.

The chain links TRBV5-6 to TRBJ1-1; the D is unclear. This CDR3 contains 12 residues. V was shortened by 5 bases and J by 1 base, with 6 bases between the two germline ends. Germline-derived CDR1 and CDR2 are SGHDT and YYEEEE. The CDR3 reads CASRRQNTEAFF. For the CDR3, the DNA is TGTGCCAGCAGACGACAGAACACTGAAGCTTTCTTT.

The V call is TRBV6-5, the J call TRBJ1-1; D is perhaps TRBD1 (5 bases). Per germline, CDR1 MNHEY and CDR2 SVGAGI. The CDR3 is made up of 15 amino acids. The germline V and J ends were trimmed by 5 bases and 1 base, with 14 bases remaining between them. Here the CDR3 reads CASSPWGGTNTEAFF. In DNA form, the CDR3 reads TGTGCCAGCAGTCCCTGGGGGGGGACGAACACTGAAGCTTTCTTT.

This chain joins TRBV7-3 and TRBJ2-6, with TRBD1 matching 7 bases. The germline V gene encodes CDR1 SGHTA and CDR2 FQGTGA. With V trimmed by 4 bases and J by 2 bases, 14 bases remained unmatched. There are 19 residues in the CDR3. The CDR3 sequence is CASSSRQGGPLTGANVLTF. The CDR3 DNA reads TGTGCCAGCAGCTCTCGACAGGGTGGGCCTTTGACTGGGGCCAACGTCCTGACTTTC.

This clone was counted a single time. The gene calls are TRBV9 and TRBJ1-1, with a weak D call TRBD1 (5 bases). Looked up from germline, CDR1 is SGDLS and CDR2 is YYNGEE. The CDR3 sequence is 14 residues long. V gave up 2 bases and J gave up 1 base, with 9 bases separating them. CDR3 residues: CASSVRAANTEAFF. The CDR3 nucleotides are TGTGCCAGCAGCGTCAGGGCAGCGAACACTGAAGCTTTCTTT.

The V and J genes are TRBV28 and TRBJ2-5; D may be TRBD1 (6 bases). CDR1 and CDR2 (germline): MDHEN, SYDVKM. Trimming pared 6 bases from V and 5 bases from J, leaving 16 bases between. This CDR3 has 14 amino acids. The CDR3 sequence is CASSQGGLGETQYF. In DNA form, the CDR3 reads TGTGCCAGCAGCCAAGGGGGTCTTGGGGAGACCCAGTACTTC.